These T cell receptor beta chains were read from a single sample in a study of blood T cell repertoires in COVID-19. Measured with immunoSEQ multiplex PCR; TCRdb has only the in-frame clones, and not every one. The sample lists roughly 200,000 clones, roughly 89% occurring once. Sequences were obtained from peripheral blood. Every receptor here comes from a man in his forties or fifties with acute or convalescent COVID-19. CDR3s include the opening cysteine and the closing phenylalanine or tryptophan. The order of the fields is V gene, J gene, D gene, CDR3 DNA, CDR3 protein. D genes are given only for firm matches.

TRBV4-1	TRBJ1-2	TRBD1	TGCGCCAGCAGCCAAACCGGGACAGGGAAGTACTATGGCTACACCTTC	CASSQTGTGKYYGYTF
TRBV24-1	TRBJ2-2	TRBD2	TGTGCCACCAGTGAGGGGGGGGCCGGGGAGCTGTTTTTT	CATSEGGAGELFF
TRBV30	TRBJ1-4	NA	TGTGCCTGGAGTGTACTAGCAACTAATGAAAAACTGTTTTTT	CAWSVLATNEKLFF
TRBV18	TRBJ2-7	TRBD1	TGTGCCAGCTCACCTGCCGGGACAGGGGGGCAAGAGCAGTACTTC	CASSPAGTGGQEQYF
TRBV7-9	TRBJ1-1	NA	TGTGCCAGCAGCTTACTCCCGAGAACGCGGGGGATAGAAGCTTTCTTT	CASSLLPRTRGIEAFF
TRBV4-1	TRBJ2-2	NA	TGCGCCAGCAGCCAGCCAGGGTTTTTCACCGGGGAGCTGTTTTTT	CASSQPGFFTGELFF
TRBV28	TRBJ2-7	TRBD1	TGTGCCAGCAGTTTTAAAGAGGGGGCATCAACCTACGAGCAGTACTTC	CASSFKEGASTYEQYF
TRBV7-9	TRBJ1-1	TRBD1	TGTGCCAGCAGGCCTACAGGGGGCAACACTGAAGCTTTCTTT	CASRPTGGNTEAFF
TRBV2	TRBJ2-7	TRBD2	TGTGCCAGCAGTTCTTCCTGGGGGACTAGCGGTTACGAGCAGTACTTC	CASSSSWGTSGYEQYF
TRBV2	TRBJ1-4	TRBD1	TGTGCCAGCAGTGAGGCTGCAGGGGGCCCTGAAAAACTGTTTTTT	CASSEAAGGPEKLFF
TRBV5-1	TRBJ2-6	TRBD1	TGCGCCAGCAGCATCGCTGGGACAGGGGGCTCTGGGGCCAACGTCCTGACTTTC	CASSIAGTGGSGANVLTF
TRBV5-4	TRBJ2-3	TRBD2	TGTGCCAGCTCAAGCGGGGGGGCGTCGGATACGCAGTATTTT	CASSSGGASDTQYF
TRBV3-1/TRBV3-2	TRBJ2-1	NA	TGTGCCAGCAGCCAAGGGCGCGGGGGCCCCTACAATGAGCAGTTCTTC	CASSQGRGGPYNEQFF
TRBV18	TRBJ1-5	NA	TGTGCCAGCTCACCCCAGGACAGTCGTCAGCCCCAGCATTTT	CASSPQDSRQPQHF
TRBV5-1	TRBJ1-2	TRBD1	TGCGCCAGCAGCCATAGAGGGGGGACAGAGTATGGCTACACCTTC	CASSHRGGTEYGYTF
TRBV6-5	TRBJ2-7	NA	TGTGCCAGCAGTTACATCAAGTTCGGGGGAAGCTACGAGCAGTACTTC	CASSYIKFGGSYEQYF
TRBV11-2	TRBJ2-5	NA	TGTGCCAGCAGTCCATTCAGGGATAAAGAGACCCAGTACTTC	CASSPFRDKETQYF